This paragraph reports one T cell receptor beta chain. What was amplified from RNA transcripts were TCR beta CDR3 regions. The study used the HTBI primer set for a first-round RT-PCR of the TCR CDR3. TCRdb passed the multiplex PCR reads through MiXCR, listing each CDR3 protein once. Among fewer than 350,000 distinct CDR3 sequences listed, approximately 18% were seen once. Researchers defined stable Graves' hyperthyroidism as no ophthalmopathy progression within 18 months. Not enrolled were patients with uncontrolled infection, other autoimmune disease, pregnancy or lactation. Orbital computed tomography, thyroid ultrasound, serum thyroxine and TRAb, and clinical symptoms together informed the diagnoses. The CDR3 loop spans 13 amino acids. Trimming took 5 bases from V and 5 from J, leaving 12 bases between them. Germline V gives CDR1 SEHNR, CDR2 FQNEAQ (reference sequence). This record comes from a study of T cells in Graves' hyperthyroidism and ophthalmopathy. Study background: Once the initial diagnosis was made, peripheral blood was obtained before any treatment.

The sample was blood. The V gene is TRBV7-9, the J gene TRBJ1-2; weak D call: TRBD1 (5 bases). The source is a woman in her 50s with Graves' hyperthyroidism. The CDR3 bases are TGTGCCAGCAGCGACGGGACGGCTTATGGCTACACCTTC. Protein product: CASSDGTAYGYTF.